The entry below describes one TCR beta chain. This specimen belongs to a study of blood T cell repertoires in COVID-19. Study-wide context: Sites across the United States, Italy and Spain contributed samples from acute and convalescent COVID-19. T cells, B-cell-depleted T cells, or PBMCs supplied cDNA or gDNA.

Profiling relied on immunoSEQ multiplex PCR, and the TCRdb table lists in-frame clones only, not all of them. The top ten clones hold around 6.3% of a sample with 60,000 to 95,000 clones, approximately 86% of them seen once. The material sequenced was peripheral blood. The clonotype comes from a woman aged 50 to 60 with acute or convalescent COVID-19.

The CDR3 bases are TGTGCCAGCAGCGCCATGCCAGGGGTCCGCTCTGGAAACACCATATATTTT. Protein product: CASSAMPGVRSGNTIYF. This rearrangement joins TRBV9 to TRBJ1-3, with TRBD1 as a possible D gene (6 bases). Between the trimmed V and J ends, which lost 3 bases and 0 bases, there was a span of 16 bases. The CDR3 consists of 17 residues. Germline assignment: CDR1 SGDLS and CDR2 YYNGEE.